This T cell receptor (beta chain) stems from a study of shared clonotypes between healthy human individuals. The wider study: Each donor had three CD4 naive, three CD4 memory, two CD8 naive and one CD8 memory plate.

Libraries were prepared by immunoSEQ multiplex PCR; TCRdb keeps only in-frame clonotypes and omits some of them. The sample consists of about 600,000 clones, around 97% of them appearing once. This clone was detected only once. This CDR3 is 15 amino acids long. The germline CDR1 and CDR2 sequences are SGHTA and FQGTGA. V lost 3 bases, J lost 2 bases, and 6 bases stayed unmatched. The sequencing sample was made of naive CD4+ T cells sorted from blood. Subset meaning: CD45RA+ positively selected. The chain uses TRBV7-3 and TRBJ2-7; 8 bases map to TRBD2. The TCR was taken from a woman aged 25 to 45 in good health. The CDR3: CASSLGTSGPYEQYF. In nucleotides, the CDR3 is TGTGCCAGCAGCTTGGGAACTAGCGGCCCCTACGAGCAGTACTTC.